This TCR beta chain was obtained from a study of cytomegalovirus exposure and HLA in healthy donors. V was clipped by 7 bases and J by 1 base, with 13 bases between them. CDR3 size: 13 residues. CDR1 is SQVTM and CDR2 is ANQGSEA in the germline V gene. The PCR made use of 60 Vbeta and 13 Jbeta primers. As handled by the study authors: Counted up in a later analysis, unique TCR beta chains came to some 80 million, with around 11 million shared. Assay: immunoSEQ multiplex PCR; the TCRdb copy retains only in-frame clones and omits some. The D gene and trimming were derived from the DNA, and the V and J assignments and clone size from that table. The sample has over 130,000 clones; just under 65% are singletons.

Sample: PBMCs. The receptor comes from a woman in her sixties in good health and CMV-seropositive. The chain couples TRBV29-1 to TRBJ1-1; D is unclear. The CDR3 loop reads CSGLRGGNTEAFF. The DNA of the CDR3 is TGCAGCGGTCTGCGAGGCGGGAACACTGAAGCTTTCTTT.